Here is one T cell receptor (beta chain) with its context. TCRdb's copy holds only in-frame clones and misses some; the assay was immunoSEQ multiplex PCR. Among around 52,000 clones listed, around 87% were seen once. CDR3 length: 12 residues. The ends were cut back, 3 bases at V and 6 bases at J, with 6 bases in the middle. Per germline, CDR1 LNHDA and CDR2 SQIVND (reference sequence). The data are from a study of T cell changes during pregnancy in multiple sclerosis. The V gene is TRBV19, the J gene TRBJ1-5; no clear D gene. Sequences were obtained from peripheral blood from another person, used as feeder cells. This receptor was identified in a human donor whose cells served as feeder cells for cultures in a pregnancy study. The CDR3 loop is CASSISSQPQHF. CDR3 nucleotide sequence: TGTGCCAGTAGTATCTCAAGTCAGCCCCAGCATTTT.